One T cell receptor beta chain is described in this entry. Antigen: not known. Measured with immunoSEQ multiplex PCR; TCRdb has only the in-frame clones, and not every one. The sample contains 40,000 to 45,000 clones, about 89% of which appear only once. This record belongs to a study of graft-versus-host responses after intestinal transplantation. Study-level information: Transplant types were multivisceral, liver-intestinal, or isolated intestinal. Every one of the recipients received anti-thymocyte globulin induction and afterwards took tacrolimus and steroids for around three years.

Study-level findings and limits: Early HvG declines after transplant were associated with peak circulating GvH clone levels.

Trimming removed 4 bases from V and 13 bases from J; junction bases left unmatched: 19. This CDR3 region has 15 residues. Germline V CDR1 and CDR2: SGHRS, YFSETQ. The TCR originated in a human patient who received an intestinal transplant, so some T cells may come from the graft donor. This sample comprised PBMCs, obtained almost 320 days after intestinal transplant. The chain is built from TRBV5-1 and TRBJ1-2, with 7 bases fitting TRBD1. This chain's CDR3 is CASSREGGGPAVSTF. CDR3 coding DNA: TGCGCCAGCAGCCGAGAGGGAGGGGGCCCCGCCGTAAGCACCTTC.